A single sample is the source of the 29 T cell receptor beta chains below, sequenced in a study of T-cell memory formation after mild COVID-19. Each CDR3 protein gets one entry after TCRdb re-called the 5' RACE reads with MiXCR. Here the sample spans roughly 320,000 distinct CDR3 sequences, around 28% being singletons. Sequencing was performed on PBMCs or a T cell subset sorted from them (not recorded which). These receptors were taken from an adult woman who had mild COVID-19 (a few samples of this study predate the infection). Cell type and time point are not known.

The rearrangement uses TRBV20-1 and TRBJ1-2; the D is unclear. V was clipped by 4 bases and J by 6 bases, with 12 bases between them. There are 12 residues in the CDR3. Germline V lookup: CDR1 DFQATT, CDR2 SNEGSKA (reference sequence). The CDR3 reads CSAIHGGDGYTF. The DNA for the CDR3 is TGCAGTGCTATCCATGGCGGGGATGGCTACACCTTC.

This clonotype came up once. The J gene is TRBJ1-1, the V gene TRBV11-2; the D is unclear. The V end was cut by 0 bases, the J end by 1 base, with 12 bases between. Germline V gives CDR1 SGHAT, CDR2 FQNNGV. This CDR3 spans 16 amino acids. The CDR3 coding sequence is TGTGCCAGCAGCTTAGAAGGTAGAGGGTCGAACACTGAAGCTTTCTTT. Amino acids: CASSLEGRGSNTEAFF.

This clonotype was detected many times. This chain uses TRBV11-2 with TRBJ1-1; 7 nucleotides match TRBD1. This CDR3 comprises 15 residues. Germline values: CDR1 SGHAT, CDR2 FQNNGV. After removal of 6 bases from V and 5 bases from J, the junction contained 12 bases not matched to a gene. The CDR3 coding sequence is TGTGCCAGCAGTCATAATTCAGGGGGAAAGACTGAAGCTTTCTTT. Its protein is CASSHNSGGKTEAFF.

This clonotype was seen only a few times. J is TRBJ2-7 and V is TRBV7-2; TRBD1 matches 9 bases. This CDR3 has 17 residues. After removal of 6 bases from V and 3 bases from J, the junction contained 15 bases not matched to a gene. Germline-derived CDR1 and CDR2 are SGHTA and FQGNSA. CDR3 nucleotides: TGTGCCAGCAGGCCGACCTCCCGACAGGGGGTGGACTACGAGCAGTACTTC. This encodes CASRPTSRQGVDYEQYF.

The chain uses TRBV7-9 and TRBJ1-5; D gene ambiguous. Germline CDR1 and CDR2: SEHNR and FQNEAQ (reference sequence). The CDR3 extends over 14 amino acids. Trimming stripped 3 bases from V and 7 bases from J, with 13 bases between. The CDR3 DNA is TGTGCCAGCAGCTTCTCGGCCCCGGACCAGCCCCAGCATTTT. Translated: CASSFSAPDQPQHF.

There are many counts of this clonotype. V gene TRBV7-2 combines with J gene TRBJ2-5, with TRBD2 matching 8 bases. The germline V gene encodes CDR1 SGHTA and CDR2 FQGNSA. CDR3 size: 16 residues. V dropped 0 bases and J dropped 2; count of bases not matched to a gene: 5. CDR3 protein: CASSLAHGGGQETQYF. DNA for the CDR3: TGTGCCAGCAGCTTAGCGCACGGGGGGGGGCAAGAGACCCAGTACTTC.

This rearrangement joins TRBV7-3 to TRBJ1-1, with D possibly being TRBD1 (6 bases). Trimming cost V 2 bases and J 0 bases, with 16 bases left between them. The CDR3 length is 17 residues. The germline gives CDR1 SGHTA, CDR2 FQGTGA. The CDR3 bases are TGTGCCAGCAGCTTATCTTTTATGGCAGGGGTGAACACTGAAGCTTTCTTT. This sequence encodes CASSLSFMAGVNTEAFF.

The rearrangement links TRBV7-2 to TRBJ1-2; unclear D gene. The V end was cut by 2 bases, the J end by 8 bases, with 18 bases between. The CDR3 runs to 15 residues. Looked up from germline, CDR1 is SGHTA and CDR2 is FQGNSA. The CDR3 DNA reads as TGTGCCAGCAGCTTAAGTCGGACCCCTCAGGACGGCTACACCTTC. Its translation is CASSLSRTPQDGYTF.

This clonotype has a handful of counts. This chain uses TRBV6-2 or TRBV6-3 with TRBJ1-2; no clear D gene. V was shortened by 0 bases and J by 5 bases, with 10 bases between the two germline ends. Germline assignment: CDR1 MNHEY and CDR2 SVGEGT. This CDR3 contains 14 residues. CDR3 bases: TGTGCCAGCAGTTACTCTTCCCGGACTTATGGCTACACCTTC. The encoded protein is CASSYSSRTYGYTF.

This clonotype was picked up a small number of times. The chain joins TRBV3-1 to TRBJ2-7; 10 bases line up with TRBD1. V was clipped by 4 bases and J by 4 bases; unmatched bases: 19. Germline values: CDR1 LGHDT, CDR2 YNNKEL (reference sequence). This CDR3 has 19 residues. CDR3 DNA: TGTGCCAGCAGCCGCCCTGATGCTCTGACAGGGGGCAGAACTTACGAGCAGTACTTC. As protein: CASSRPDALTGGRTYEQYF.

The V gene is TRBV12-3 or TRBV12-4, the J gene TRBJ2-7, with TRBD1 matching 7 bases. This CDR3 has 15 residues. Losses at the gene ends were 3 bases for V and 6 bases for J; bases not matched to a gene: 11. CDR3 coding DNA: TGTGCCAGCAGTTTCTCCGGGACAGCTACTTCCGAGCAGTACTTC. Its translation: CASSFSGTATSEQYF.

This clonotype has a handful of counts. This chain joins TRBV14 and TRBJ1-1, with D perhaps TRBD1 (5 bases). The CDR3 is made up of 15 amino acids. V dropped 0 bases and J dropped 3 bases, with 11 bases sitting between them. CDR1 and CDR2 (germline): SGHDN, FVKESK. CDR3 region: CASSQEWGRDTEAFF. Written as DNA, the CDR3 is TGTGCCAGCAGCCAAGAGTGGGGGAGGGACACTGAAGCTTTCTTT.

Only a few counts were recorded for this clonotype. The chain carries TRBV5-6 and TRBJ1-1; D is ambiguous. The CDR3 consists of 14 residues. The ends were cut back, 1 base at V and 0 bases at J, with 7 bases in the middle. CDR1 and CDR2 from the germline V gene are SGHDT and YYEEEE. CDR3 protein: CASSLSQLNTEAFF. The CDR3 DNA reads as TGTGCCAGCAGCTTGTCTCAGTTGAACACTGAAGCTTTCTTT.

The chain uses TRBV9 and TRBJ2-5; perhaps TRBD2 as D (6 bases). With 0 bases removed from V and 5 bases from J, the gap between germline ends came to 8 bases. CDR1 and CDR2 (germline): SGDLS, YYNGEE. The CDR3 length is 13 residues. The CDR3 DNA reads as TGTGCCAGCAGCGTAGTTGGGAGGGAGACCCAGTACTTC. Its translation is CASSVVGRETQYF.

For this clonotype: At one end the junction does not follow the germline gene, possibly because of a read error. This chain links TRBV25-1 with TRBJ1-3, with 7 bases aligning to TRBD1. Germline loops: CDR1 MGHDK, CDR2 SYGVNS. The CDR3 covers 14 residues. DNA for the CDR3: TGTGCCAGCAGTGAAACAGGGGCCGGAACCACCATATATTTT. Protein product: CASSETGAGTTIYF. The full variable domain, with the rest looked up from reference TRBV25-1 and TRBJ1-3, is EADIYQTPRYLVIGTGKKITLECSQTMGHDKMYWYQQDPGMELHLIHYSYGVNSTEKGDLSSESTVSRIRTEHFPLTLESARPSHTSQYLCASSETGAGTTIYFGEGSWLTVV.

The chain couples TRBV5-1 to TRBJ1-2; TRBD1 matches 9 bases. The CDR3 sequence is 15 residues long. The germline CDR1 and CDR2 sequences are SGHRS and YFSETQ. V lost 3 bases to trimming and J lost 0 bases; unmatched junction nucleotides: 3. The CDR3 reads CASSSGQGTNYGYTF. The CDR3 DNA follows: TGCGCCAGCAGCTCAGGACAGGGGACTAACTATGGCTACACCTTC.

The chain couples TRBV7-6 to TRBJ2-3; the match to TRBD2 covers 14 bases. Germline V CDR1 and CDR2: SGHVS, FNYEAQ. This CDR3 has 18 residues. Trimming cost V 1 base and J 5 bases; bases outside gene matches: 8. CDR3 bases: TGTGCCAGCAGCTTAGAGGGGACTAGCGGGGGTACAGGAGATACGCAGTATTTT. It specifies CASSLEGTSGGTGDTQYF.

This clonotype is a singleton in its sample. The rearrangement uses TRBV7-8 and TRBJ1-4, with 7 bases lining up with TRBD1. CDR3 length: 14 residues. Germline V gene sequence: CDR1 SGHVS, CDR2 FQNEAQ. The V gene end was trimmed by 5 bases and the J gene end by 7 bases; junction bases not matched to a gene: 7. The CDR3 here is CASSPTDRAEKLFF. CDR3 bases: TGTGCCAGCAGCCCTACCGACAGGGCTGAAAAACTGTTTTTT.

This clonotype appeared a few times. CDR3 protein: CASTPRGGPNTEAFF. The CDR3 DNA follows: TGTGCCAGCACCCCGAGGGGGGGCCCGAACACTGAAGCTTTCTTT. The rearrangement links TRBV3-1 to TRBJ1-1; the D gene is possibly TRBD1 (6 bases). The CDR3 covers 15 residues. The V end was cut by 7 bases, the J end by 1 base, with 16 bases between. CDR1 is LGHDT and CDR2 is YNNKEL in the germline V gene (reference sequence).

CDR3 DNA sequence: TGTGCCAGCAGTTTTCCGGCAGGAACCCTTCCCTATGGCTACACCTTC. It is translated as CASSFPAGTLPYGYTF. The genes are TRBV6-2 or TRBV6-3 and TRBJ1-2; D is unresolved. Germline lookup yields CDR1 MNHEY and CDR2 SVGEGT. This CDR3 is 16 amino acids long. V dropped 4 bases and J dropped 4 bases, with 19 bases sitting between them.

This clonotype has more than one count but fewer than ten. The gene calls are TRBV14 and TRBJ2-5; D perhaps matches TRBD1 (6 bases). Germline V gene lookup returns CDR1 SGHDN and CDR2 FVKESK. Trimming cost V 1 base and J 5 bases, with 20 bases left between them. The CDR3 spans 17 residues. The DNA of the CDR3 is TGTGCCAGCAGCCAAGTAGCAGGGGCCTCGTTGCGGGAGACCCAGTACTTC. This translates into CASSQVAGASLRETQYF.

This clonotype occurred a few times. CDR3 loop: CASSLAGVGTYEQYF. The DNA of the CDR3 is TGTGCCAGCAGCTTAGCAGGGGTGGGGACCTACGAGCAGTACTTC. V and J are TRBV7-2 and TRBJ2-7; D is possibly TRBD1 (5 bases). Germline-derived CDR1 and CDR2 are SGHTA and FQGNSA. Trimming left V 0 bases short and J 2 bases short, with 11 bases between. There are 15 residues in the CDR3.

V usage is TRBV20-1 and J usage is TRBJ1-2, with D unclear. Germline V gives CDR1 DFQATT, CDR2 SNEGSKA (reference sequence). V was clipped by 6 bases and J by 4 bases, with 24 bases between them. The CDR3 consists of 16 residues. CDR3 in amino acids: CSAPGSKEERTYGYTF. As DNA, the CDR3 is TGCAGTGCACCGGGATCCAAAGAGGAAAGGACCTATGGCTACACCTTC.

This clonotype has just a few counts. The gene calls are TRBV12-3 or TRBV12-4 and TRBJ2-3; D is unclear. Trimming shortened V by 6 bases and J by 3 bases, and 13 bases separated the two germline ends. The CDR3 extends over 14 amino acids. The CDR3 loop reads CASSSSDGTDTQYF. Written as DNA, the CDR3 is TGTGCCAGCAGCTCCTCGGATGGTACAGATACGCAGTATTTT.

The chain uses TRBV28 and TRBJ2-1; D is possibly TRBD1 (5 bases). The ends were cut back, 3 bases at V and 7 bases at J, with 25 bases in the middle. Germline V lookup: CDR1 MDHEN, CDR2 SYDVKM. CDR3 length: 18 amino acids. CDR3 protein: CASSLSRPTASRRNEQFF. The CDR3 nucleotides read TGTGCCAGCAGTTTGTCAAGACCGACAGCCAGCAGGAGAAATGAGCAGTTCTTC.

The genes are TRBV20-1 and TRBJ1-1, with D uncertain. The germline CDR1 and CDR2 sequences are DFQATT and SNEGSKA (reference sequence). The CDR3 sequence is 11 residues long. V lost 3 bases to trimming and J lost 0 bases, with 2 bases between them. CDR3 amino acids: CSARVNTEAFF. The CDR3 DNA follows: TGCAGTGCTAGGGTGAACACTGAAGCTTTCTTT.

The CDR3 DNA sequence: TGTGCCTGGAGTGTAGGGAACGACTACGAGCAGTACTTC. Translating it yields CAWSVGNDYEQYF. J is TRBJ2-7 and V is TRBV30; D uncertain. The CDR3 covers 13 residues. V was cut by 0 bases and J by 3 bases, with 9 bases left in between. Germline V lookup: CDR1 GTSNPN, CDR2 SVGIG (reference sequence).

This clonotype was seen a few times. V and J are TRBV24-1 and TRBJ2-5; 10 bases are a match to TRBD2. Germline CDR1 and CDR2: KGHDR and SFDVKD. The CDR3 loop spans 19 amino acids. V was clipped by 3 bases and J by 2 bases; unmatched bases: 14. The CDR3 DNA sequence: TGTGCCACCAGTGATCCAGCGGGGGGGCCTTTTTTGGCACAAGAGACCCAGTACTTC. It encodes CATSDPAGGPFLAQETQYF.

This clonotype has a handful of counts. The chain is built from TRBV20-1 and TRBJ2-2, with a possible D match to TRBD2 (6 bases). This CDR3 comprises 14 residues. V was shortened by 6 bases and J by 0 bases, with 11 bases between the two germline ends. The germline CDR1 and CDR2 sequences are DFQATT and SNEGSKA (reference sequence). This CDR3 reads CSAPGEPNTGELFF. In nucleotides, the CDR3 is TGCAGTGCACCGGGGGAACCGAACACCGGGGAGCTGTTTTTT.